The 18 T cell receptor beta chains presented below share a single source sample, sequenced in a study of cytomegalovirus exposure and HLA in healthy donors. Use of 60 Vbeta and 13 Jbeta primers characterized the PCR. The data were produced by immunoSEQ multiplex PCR, yet TCRdb's version contains in-frame clones alone and is incomplete. Of roughly 160,000 clones in the sample, around three quarters were seen once. Sample: PBMCs. Receptors originate from a woman in her thirties in good health and CMV-seronegative.

J is TRBJ2-3 and V is TRBV4-1; 7 bases line up with TRBD1. The CDR3 has 15 residues. V dropped 4 bases and J dropped 0; count of bases not matched to a gene: 4. CDR1 is MGHRA, CDR2 YSYEKL, per germline. This CDR3 reads CASSRQGSSTDTQYF. In DNA, the CDR3 is TGCGCCAGCAGCCGACAGGGATCTAGCACAGATACGCAGTATTTT.

The CDR3, as DNA: TGTGCCAGCTCACCCGATCCGGCAGGGGGGTACTATGGCTACACCTTC. It translates to CASSPDPAGGYYGYTF. The chain joins TRBV18 to TRBJ1-2; 7 nucleotides align to TRBD1. CDR3 length equals 16 residues. Looked up from germline, CDR1 is KGHSH and CDR2 is LQKENI. With 3 bases clipped from V and 3 bases from J, the junction kept 10 bases outside the gene matches.

The J gene is TRBJ1-1, the V gene TRBV19; 7 positions match TRBD1. Trimming took 3 bases from V and 10 from J; bases not matched to a gene: 11. The length of the CDR3 is 14 residues. Looked up from germline, CDR1 is LNHDA and CDR2 is SQIVND (reference sequence). The CDR3 reads CASSMGGQLKRAFF. For the CDR3, the DNA is TGTGCCAGTAGTATGGGGGGACAGCTTAAGAGAGCTTTCTTT.

This rearrangement joins TRBV7-9 to TRBJ1-5; 11 nucleotides line up with TRBD1. The CDR3 length is 18 residues. Germline V gene data show CDR1 as SEHNR and CDR2 as FQNEAQ (reference sequence). The trim removed 4 bases at V and 0 bases at J, leaving 8 bases unmatched. The CDR3 is CASSSGTGGSYSNQPQHF. CDR3 coding DNA: TGTGCCAGCAGCTCCGGGACAGGGGGTTCTTATAGCAATCAGCCCCAGCATTTT.

The chain has TRBV4-1 and TRBJ2-5, with unresolved D. The CDR3 is 13 amino acids. Germline V lookup: CDR1 MGHRA, CDR2 YSYEKL. V lost 4 bases to trimming and J lost 4 bases, with 10 bases between them. This CDR3 is CASSRLPGETQYF. CDR3 nucleotides: TGCGCCAGCAGCCGGTTGCCGGGAGAGACCCAGTACTTC.

The chain recombines TRBV19 with TRBJ2-6, with D perhaps matching TRBD2 (6 bases). Germline V gives CDR1 LNHDA, CDR2 SQIVND (reference sequence). V was pared by 7 bases and J by 0 bases, with 13 bases between. The CDR3 loop spans 16 amino acids. In DNA form, the CDR3 reads TGTGCCAGTATCTCCTTGCGGGACTCTGGGGCCAACGTCCTGACTTTC. Its protein is CASISLRDSGANVLTF.

The rearrangement uses TRBV19 and TRBJ1-1; 8 bases match TRBD1. Germline V gene data show CDR1 as LNHDA and CDR2 as SQIVND (reference sequence). Unmatched junction bases numbered 10, after V lost 6 bases and J lost 7 bases. CDR3 length: 14 amino acids. Here the CDR3 DNA reads TGTGCCAGTAGGCAGGAACCCGGGACAGGTGAAGCTTTCTTT. Protein: CASRQEPGTGEAFF.

J is TRBJ1-1 and V is TRBV5-6; 7 bases are shared with TRBD1. The CDR3 extends over 14 amino acids. V was clipped by 5 bases and J by 1 base; unmatched bases: 5. CDR1 is SGHDT and CDR2 is YYEEEE in the germline V gene. The CDR3 DNA follows: TGTGCCAGCAGTCCCGGGACAGCGAACACTGAAGCTTTCTTT. It encodes CASSPGTANTEAFF.

This clone is a singleton in its sample. The chain has TRBV5-4 and TRBJ1-1; TRBD1 might be the D (6 bases). CDR3 length: 15 residues. With 0 bases removed from V and 5 bases from J, the gap between germline ends came to 14 bases. Per germline, CDR1 SGHNT and CDR2 YYREEE (reference sequence). The CDR3 DNA sequence: TGTGCCAGCAGCTTGGGGGGACAAAGGAGGACTGAAGCTTTCTTT. As protein: CASSLGGQRRTEAFF.

The V gene is TRBV27, the J gene TRBJ2-1; 10 bases line up with TRBD1. After removal of 4 bases from V and 8 bases from J, the junction contained 2 bases not matched to a gene. CDR1 is MNHEY, CDR2 SMNVEV, per germline (reference sequence). The CDR3 is 13 amino acids. CDR3 residues: CASSSGTGDEQFF. The DNA of the CDR3 is TGTGCCAGCAGTTCAGGGACAGGGGATGAGCAGTTCTTC.

This chain joins TRBV7-9 and TRBJ2-5; 8 nucleotides agree with TRBD2. CDR3 size: 14 residues. From germline, CDR1 is SEHNR and CDR2 FQNEAQ (reference sequence). The V gene end was trimmed by 5 bases and the J gene end by 3 bases; junction bases not matched to a gene: 5. CDR3 region: CASSLSGAEETQYF. The CDR3, as DNA: TGTGCCAGCAGCCTTAGCGGGGCGGAAGAGACCCAGTACTTC.

This chain connects TRBV12-5 to TRBJ2-3; D ambiguous. The CDR3 runs to 11 residues. Trimming took off 6 bases at V and 3 bases at J, with 4 bases between the two ends. Germline V gene sequence: CDR1 LGHNT, CDR2 FRNRAP. The CDR3 spells CASGLTDTQYF. In DNA form, the CDR3 reads TGTGCTAGTGGCCTTACAGATACGCAGTATTTT.

V is TRBV7-9 and J is TRBJ2-7; 8 nucleotides align to TRBD2. The junction had 14 bases not matched to a gene; V was cut back by 5 bases and J by 5 bases. CDR1 SEHNR and CDR2 FQNEAQ come from the germline V gene (reference sequence). The CDR3 is 16 amino acids. CDR3 in amino acids: CASSQPIPGGPHEQYF. The CDR3 nucleotides are TGTGCCAGCAGCCAACCTATTCCGGGGGGGCCGCACGAGCAGTACTTC.

The V and J genes are TRBV5-1 and TRBJ1-2; tentative D call: TRBD1 (6 bases). The CDR3 runs to 15 residues. V lost 0 bases and J 7 bases, leaving 16 bases between the germline ends. Germline loops: CDR1 SGHRS, CDR2 YFSETQ. This CDR3 reads CASSLARTGNGGYTF. The DNA for the CDR3 is TGCGCCAGCAGCTTGGCCAGAACAGGGAACGGTGGCTACACCTTC.

This clone was observed a handful of times. The chain is built from TRBV10-3 and TRBJ1-1, with D maybe TRBD1 (6 bases). The germline CDR1 and CDR2 sequences are ENHRY and SYGVKD. This CDR3 contains 14 residues. Trimming cost V 7 bases and J 4 bases, with 16 bases left between them. CDR3 nucleotide sequence: TGTGCCATCAAGGACAGCGGGATGGGCACTGAAGCTTTCTTT. Protein: CAIKDSGMGTEAFF.

To note about this clone: The junction departs from the called germline gene at one end, perhaps through a read error. The CDR3 DNA reads as TGTGCTAGCAGCCCTGGGCCGAGGACTAGCGGGGGGACTCTAAACAATGAGCAGTTCTTC. Translation: CASSPGPRTSGGTLNNEQFF. V gene TRBV7-7 combines with J gene TRBJ2-1; 14 positions match TRBD2. The germline V gene encodes CDR1 SSHAT and CDR2 FNYEAQ (reference sequence). This CDR3 comprises 20 residues.

The chain links TRBV18 to TRBJ2-7; 8 bases match TRBD2. J lost 4 bases, V lost 3 bases, and 8 bases had no gene match. This CDR3 spans 15 amino acids. CDR1 KGHSH and CDR2 LQKENI come from the germline V gene. CDR3 in amino acids: CASSPRRGGLYEQYF. The CDR3 nucleotides are TGTGCCAGCTCACCCAGACGCGGGGGGTTGTACGAGCAGTACTTC. Variable domain in full (rest from reference TRBV18 and TRBJ2-7): NAGVMQNPRHLVRRRGQEARLRCSPMKGHSHVYWYRQLPEEGLKFMVYLQKENIIDESGMPKERFSAEFPKEGPSILRIQQVVRGDSAAYFCASSPRRGGLYEQYFGPGTRLTVT.

This clone was counted a single time. Written as DNA, the CDR3 is TGTGCCAGCAGCTATACAGGGGAGTATGGCTACACCTTC. It specifies CASSYTGEYGYTF. The chain uses TRBV7-9 and TRBJ1-2; 7 bases agree with TRBD1. The junction had 4 bases not matched to a gene; V was cut back by 4 bases and J by 5 bases. Germline CDR1 and CDR2: SEHNR and FQNEAQ (reference sequence). CDR3 length equals 13 residues.